This T cell receptor beta chain was identified during a study of PD-L1 blockade in urothelial cancer (dated by TCRdb to about 2017). The study in broad terms: Therapy was started at some point between 2014 and 2016 for all patients, and atezolizumab 1,200 mg was administered intravenously every 3 weeks. An ECOG performance status of 0 or 1 was recorded for the patients, and 0 to 3 prior chemotherapy regimens had been received by the patients. Pretreatment tumor samples, along with matched peripheral blood serially collected before and after atezolizumab treatment, were subjected to TCR sequencing. Under 10 patients achieved durable clinical benefit and approximately 20 did not. Somatic, immune and clinical correlates of response to PD-L1 blockade with atezolizumab in urothelial cancer were the focus of an exploratory multi-omic analysis. Blood samples were analyzed at two time points: 3 weeks after treatment start (second dose) and 6 weeks after treatment start. Durable clinical benefit was defined as a progression-free survival longer than 6 months, and TCR features were additionally tested against progression-free survival and overall survival. About 90% of the roughly 29 patients were identified as males with urothelial cancer of bladder origin, and a prior smoking history was reported by 18 of 29 patients. In the same patients who had TCR sequencing, pretreatment tumors also underwent whole exome sequencing and RNA sequencing. Blood samples yielded a median of roughly 140,000 T cells and around 80,000 unique TCRs, with median clonality approximately 0.08. Under 30 patients had pretreatment blood TCR-seq, roughly 24 had at least one posttreatment blood collection, and roughly 24 had tumor TCR-seq.

Clipping removes 6 bases from V and 3 bases from J, with 4 as the unmatched junction base count. CDR1 SNHLY and CDR2 FYNNEI are derived from the germline V gene. From the cysteine up to the phenylalanine, the CDR3 has a length of 16 residues. Only the CDR3 DNA is retained, 48 bases long and in frame from the first base. The time point label on this specimen signifies: pretreatment peripheral blood. The cohort comprised 25 to 35 patients with locally advanced or metastatic urothelial carcinoma treated at Memorial Sloan Kettering on a trial protocol. Peripheral blood mononuclear cells were collected pretreatment and during treatment, with between 1 and 8 total time points obtained per patient. The Qiagen DNeasy Blood extraction kit was used to purify genomic DNA from total PBMCs and from tumor samples. PBMCs were collected pretreatment and during treatment, and were isolated and stored as previously described.

Details on this clone: It lacks a known antigen. The sample holds no much larger clone one base away, and base qualities are not on file.

Each PCR received spiked-in synthetic TCR analog templates so that absolute template abundance could be estimated from read counts. Using the immunoSEQ assay, TCRbeta CDR3 regions were amplified from genomic DNA with bias-controlled V and J gene primers. Sequencing of rearranged TCRbeta segments was done at approximately 20X coverage. On the authors' methods: Clustering was used to correct sequencing errors, and CDR3s were annotated against IMGT so that V, D and J genes could be assigned. Only productive TCRbeta rearrangements were used in downstream analyses, excluding out-of-frame or stop-codon sequences. To compute clonality, Shannon entropy was normalized by the log of the number of unique productive sequences and then subtracted from one. Fisher's exact test with Benjamini-Hochberg correction, at a threshold of adjusted p below 0.01, was used to find clones that differed between time points or between blood and tumor. Imported from immuneACCESS, the table was reduced by TCRdb to in-frame sequences with V and J called. These copies leave out some clones; in studies compared against another copy, an unresolved V gene accounts for under half, and the cause of the remainder is not known. V, J and clone size are taken as reported in that table, and D and trimming were inferred from the DNA itself. The sample table lists about 56,000 clones, about 85% of them with a count of one. About a sixth of the sample belongs to the ten largest clones.

Beyond this particular receptor, the publication reports: Because the sample size was small (n of about 30) and many exploratory analyses were performed, the results are intended to be hypothesis-generating. At 3 weeks after the start of treatment, tumor-associated TCR clones in peripheral blood had expanded more in patients with durable benefit (n ≈ 22, p = 0.022). A pretreatment peripheral blood TCR clonality below the median was linked to improved progression-free and overall survival.

The receptor comes from a man aged 65 to 79 with urothelial cancer. This sequence uses TRBV2 and TRBJ2-2; 13 nucleotides in the junction match TRBD2. Sequenced here: PBMCs, sampled around atezolizumab (anti-PD-L1) treatment. The sequenced DNA is TGTGCCAGCAGCCACGGACTAGCGGGGGACACCGGGGAGCTGTTTTTT. This sequence encodes CASSHGLAGDTGELFF.